Listed below are T cell receptor beta chains from one sample, sequenced in a study of beta chain features in type 1 diabetes. The table came from immunoSEQ multiplex PCR; TCRdb's copy has only in-frame clones and leaves some out. In the table there are 20,000 to 30,000 clones, about two thirds of which are singletons. Sequencing was done on a sample of Tregs from blood. The receptors here all came from a man in his late teens or twenties with type 1 diabetes. Both conserved end residues are part of each CDR3. Each record gives: clone size, J gene, V gene, D gene, CDR3 protein, CDR3 DNA. The D gene is left open where the match is weak. Rows may omit the clone size; those that give it use once, few, many or a size class.

abundance: few
j_gene: TRBJ1-4
v_gene: TRBV7-2
d_gene: NA
CDR3aa: CASSLGASWNEKLFF
CDR3nt: TGTGCCAGCAGCTTAGGGGCAAGTTGGAATGAAAAACTGTTTTTT

abundance: few
j_gene: TRBJ2-3
v_gene: TRBV18
d_gene: NA
CDR3aa: CASSPVAADTQYF
CDR3nt: TGTGCCAGCTCACCAGTCGCGGCAGATACGCAGTATTTT

abundance: NA
j_gene: TRBJ1-5
v_gene: TRBV13
d_gene: TRBD1
CDR3aa: CASSFGQGTSNQPQHF
CDR3nt: TGTGCCAGCAGCTTCGGACAGGGGACGAGCAATCAGCCCCAGCATTTT

abundance: NA
j_gene: TRBJ2-5
v_gene: TRBV10-3
d_gene: NA
CDR3aa: CATATATQETQYF
CDR3nt: TGTGCCACCGCGACAGCAACACAAGAGACCCAGTACTTC

abundance: few
j_gene: TRBJ1-2
v_gene: TRBV18
d_gene: NA
CDR3aa: CASSPLRSYGYTF
CDR3nt: TGTGCCAGCTCACCATTGAGGAGTTATGGCTACACCTTC

abundance: NA
j_gene: TRBJ2-1
v_gene: TRBV6-5
d_gene: NA
CDR3aa: CASGDNSYNEQFF
CDR3nt: TGTGCCAGCGGGGACAACTCCTACAATGAGCAGTTCTTC

abundance: medium-sized
j_gene: TRBJ2-2
v_gene: TRBV5-1
d_gene: NA
CDR3aa: CASSGRGATGELFF
CDR3nt: TGCGCCAGCAGCGGCAGGGGAGCAACCGGGGAGCTGTTTTTT

abundance: NA
j_gene: TRBJ2-7
v_gene: TRBV5-1
d_gene: NA
CDR3aa: CASSLAAGNYEQYF
CDR3nt: TGCGCCAGCAGCTTGGCGGCAGGAAACTACGAGCAGTACTTC

abundance: NA
j_gene: TRBJ2-1
v_gene: TRBV7-2
d_gene: NA
CDR3aa: CASSFVSEQFF
CDR3nt: TGTGCCAGCAGCTTTGTGAGCGAGCAGTTCTTC

abundance: NA
j_gene: TRBJ1-3
v_gene: TRBV4-1
d_gene: TRBD1
CDR3aa: CASSRTGGPGNTIYF
CDR3nt: TGCGCCAGCAGCCGAACAGGGGGCCCTGGAAACACCATATATTTT

abundance: NA
j_gene: TRBJ2-2
v_gene: TRBV6-1
d_gene: TRBD2
CDR3aa: CASRRGRGTGELFF
CDR3nt: TGTGCCAGCAGACGCGGGAGAGGCACCGGGGAGCTGTTTTTT

abundance: NA
j_gene: TRBJ2-7
v_gene: TRBV7-2
d_gene: TRBD1
CDR3aa: CASSLQGARGEQYF
CDR3nt: TGTGCCAGCAGCTTACAGGGGGCGAGAGGCGAGCAGTACTTC

abundance: NA
j_gene: TRBJ1-2
v_gene: TRBV19
d_gene: TRBD1
CDR3aa: CASEDRIYGYTF
CDR3nt: TGTGCCAGCGAGGACAGGATCTATGGCTACACCTTC

abundance: once
j_gene: TRBJ1-2
v_gene: TRBV2
d_gene: TRBD1
CDR3aa: CASSPQGGYGYTF
CDR3nt: TGTGCCAGCAGTCCACAGGGGGGCTATGGCTACACCTTC

abundance: NA
j_gene: TRBJ2-1
v_gene: TRBV5-1
d_gene: NA
CDR3aa: CASSFPTRPNYNNEQFF
CDR3nt: TGCGCCAGCAGCTTCCCGACTAGACCCAACTACAACAATGAGCAGTTCTTC

abundance: NA
j_gene: TRBJ2-1
v_gene: TRBV25-1
d_gene: TRBD2
CDR3aa: CARSGGTSGFYNEQFF
CDR3nt: TGTGCCAGAAGCGGGGGGACTAGCGGATTCTACAATGAGCAGTTCTTC

abundance: NA
j_gene: TRBJ2-5
v_gene: TRBV7-2
d_gene: TRBD2
CDR3aa: CASSRGLVLTQYF
CDR3nt: TGTGCCAGCAGCCGCGGACTAGTGTTGACCCAGTACTTC

abundance: NA
j_gene: TRBJ1-2
v_gene: TRBV10-2
d_gene: TRBD1
CDR3aa: CASRTGTDYGYTF
CDR3nt: TGCGCCAGCAGGACCGGGACAGACTATGGCTACACCTTC

abundance: NA
j_gene: TRBJ2-7
v_gene: TRBV28
d_gene: NA
CDR3aa: CASSLGRQYYEQYF
CDR3nt: TGTGCCAGCAGTTTAGGTCGTCAGTACTACGAGCAGTACTTC

abundance: NA
j_gene: TRBJ2-4
v_gene: TRBV6-1
d_gene: TRBD1
CDR3aa: CASSGGRQGVAKNIQHF
CDR3nt: TGTGCCAGCAGTGGCGGGAGACAGGGGGTAGCCAAAAACATTCAGCACTTC

abundance: few
j_gene: TRBJ2-5
v_gene: TRBV5-4
d_gene: NA
CDR3aa: CASSRSGLPQETQYF
CDR3nt: TGTGCCAGCAGCCGCAGCGGATTACCTCAAGAGACCCAGTACTTC

abundance: NA
j_gene: TRBJ2-5
v_gene: TRBV5-1
d_gene: TRBD2
CDR3aa: CASSGTRGGGGPKETQYF
CDR3nt: TGCGCCAGCAGCGGGACTAGAGGGGGAGGAGGTCCTAAAGAGACCCAGTACTTC

abundance: NA
j_gene: TRBJ2-1
v_gene: TRBV30
d_gene: TRBD2
CDR3aa: CVTSVRNNEQFF
CDR3nt: TGTGTGACTAGCGTTAGGAACAATGAGCAGTTCTTC

abundance: NA
j_gene: TRBJ2-1
v_gene: TRBV2
d_gene: NA
CDR3aa: CASIKGRDSYHEQFF
CDR3nt: TGTGCCAGCATCAAAGGGCGGGATTCATATCATGAGCAGTTCTTC

abundance: NA
j_gene: TRBJ1-1
v_gene: TRBV10-1
d_gene: NA
CDR3aa: CASSPDRTHEAFF
CDR3nt: TGCGCCAGCAGCCCTGACAGGACCCATGAAGCTTTCTTT

abundance: NA
j_gene: TRBJ2-1
v_gene: TRBV19
d_gene: TRBD2
CDR3aa: CASRWERGASNEQFF
CDR3nt: TGTGCCAGTAGGTGGGAGCGGGGGGCCTCAAATGAGCAGTTCTTC

abundance: once
j_gene: TRBJ2-7
v_gene: TRBV5-1
d_gene: TRBD2
CDR3aa: CASSLALAGGLLYEQYF
CDR3nt: TGCGCCAGCAGCTTGGCCCTAGCGGGGGGTCTCCTCTACGAGCAGTACTTC

abundance: NA
j_gene: TRBJ1-1
v_gene: TRBV27
d_gene: NA
CDR3aa: CASSFLPQGQNTEAFF
CDR3nt: TGTGCCAGCAGTTTTCTACCGCAGGGGCAGAACACTGAAGCTTTCTTT